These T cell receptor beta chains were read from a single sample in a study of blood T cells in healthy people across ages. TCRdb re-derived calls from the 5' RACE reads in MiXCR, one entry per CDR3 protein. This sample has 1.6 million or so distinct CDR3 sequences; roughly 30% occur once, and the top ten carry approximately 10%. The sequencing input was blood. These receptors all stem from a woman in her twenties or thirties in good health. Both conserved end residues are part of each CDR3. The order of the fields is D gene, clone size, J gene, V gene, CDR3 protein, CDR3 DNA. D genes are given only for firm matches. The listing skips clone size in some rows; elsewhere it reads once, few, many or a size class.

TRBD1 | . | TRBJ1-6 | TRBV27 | CASTRGQGDNSPLHF | TGTGCCAGCACCCGCGGACAGGGCGATAATTCACCCCTCCACTTT
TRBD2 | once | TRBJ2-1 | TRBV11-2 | CASSPRASGVSWGEQFF | TGTGCCAGCAGCCCGCGGGCTAGCGGGGTTTCCTGGGGGGAGCAGTTCTTC
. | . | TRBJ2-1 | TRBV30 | CAWSVRGPLTYNEQFF | TGTGCCTGGAGTGTACGGGGACCCTTGACCTACAATGAGCAGTTCTTC
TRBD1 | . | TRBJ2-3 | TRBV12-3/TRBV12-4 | CASRISDRGTDTQYF | TGTGCCAGCAGAATATCAGACAGGGGCACAGATACGCAGTATTTT
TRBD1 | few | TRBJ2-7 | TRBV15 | CATSRGDRSSYEQYF | TGTGCCACCAGCAGAGGGGACAGGAGCTCCTACGAGCAGTACTTC
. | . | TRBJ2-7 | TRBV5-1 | CASSLGEMGYEQYF | TGCGCCAGCAGCTTGGGAGAAATGGGGTACGAGCAGTACTTC
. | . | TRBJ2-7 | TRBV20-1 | CSARDLGGTQYF | TGCAGTGCTAGAGATCTTGGCGGCACCCAGTACTTC
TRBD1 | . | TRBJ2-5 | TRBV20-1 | CSARGTGGSTETQYF | TGCAGTGCTAGGGGGACAGGGGGCTCCACGGAGACCCAGTACTTC
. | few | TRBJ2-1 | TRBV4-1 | CASSHPPGSYNEQFF | TGCGCCAGCAGCCATCCCCCTGGGTCCTACAATGAGCAGTTCTTC
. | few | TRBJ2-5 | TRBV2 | CASSETRGGVLGTQYF | TGTGCCAGCAGTGAAACTCGTGGCGGGGTTCTTGGGACCCAGTACTTC
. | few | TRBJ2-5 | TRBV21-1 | CASSKGALAGEETQYF | TGTGCCAGCAGCAAAGGGGCCCTAGCGGGGGAAGAGACCCAGTACTTC
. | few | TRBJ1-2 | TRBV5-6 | CASSPRQGLLSGYTF | TGTGCCAGCAGCCCGAGGCAGGGGCTCTTGAGTGGCTACACCTTC
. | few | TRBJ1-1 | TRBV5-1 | CASSYYGINMNTEAFF | TGCGCCAGCAGCTACTACGGAATCAACATGAACACTGAAGCTTTCTTT
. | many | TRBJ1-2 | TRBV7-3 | CASSLTPGLIYGYTF | TGTGCCAGCAGCTTAACCCCGGGACTCATCTATGGCTACACCTTC
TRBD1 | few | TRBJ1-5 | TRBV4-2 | CASSQDPGTVGNQPQHF | TGTGCCAGCAGCCAAGATCCCGGGACAGTGGGCAATCAGCCCCAGCATTTT
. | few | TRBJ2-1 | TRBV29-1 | CSTGKIDRYNEQFF | TGCAGCACTGGGAAGATAGACAGGTACAATGAGCAGTTCTTC
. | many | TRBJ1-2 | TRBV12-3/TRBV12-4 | CASSRGGTTGHGYTF | TGTGCCAGCAGTAGAGGGGGGACAACTGGCCATGGCTACACCTTC
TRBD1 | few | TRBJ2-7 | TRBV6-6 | CASSYGRGSGEQYF | TGTGCCAGCAGTTACGGCAGGGGGTCTGGGGAGCAGTACTTC
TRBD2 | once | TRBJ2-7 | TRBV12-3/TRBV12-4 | CASSGTSGRNPLEQYF | TGTGCCAGCAGTGGGACTAGCGGGAGAAATCCCCTCGAGCAGTACTTC
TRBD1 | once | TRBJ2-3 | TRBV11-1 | CASSIVQGGLTQYF | TGTGCCAGCAGCATAGTACAGGGGGGACTTACGCAGTATTTT
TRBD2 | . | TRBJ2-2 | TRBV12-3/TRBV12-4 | CAIRSGGAVVGELFF | TGTGCCATCCGTTCCGGGGGGGCGGTGGTCGGGGAGCTGTTTTTT
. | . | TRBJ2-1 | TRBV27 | CASSPSTGAQETQFF | TGTGCCAGCAGTCCCTCGACGGGGGCCCAAGAGACCCAGTTCTTC
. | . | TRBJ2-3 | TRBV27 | CASSPRTAITDTQYF | TGTGCCAGCAGTCCCCGGACAGCAATCACAGATACGCAGTATTTT
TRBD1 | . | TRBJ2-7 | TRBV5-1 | CASSWGTGFSYEQYF | TGCGCCAGCAGCTGGGGGACAGGTTTTTCCTACGAGCAGTACTTC
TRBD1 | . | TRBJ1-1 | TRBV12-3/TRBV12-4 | CASSWGTGGTEAFF | TGTGCCAGCAGTTGGGGTACAGGGGGCACTGAAGCTTTCTTT
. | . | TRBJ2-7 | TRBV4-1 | CASSQLLPPYEQYF | TGCGCCAGCAGCCAACTACTTCCGCCCTACGAGCAGTACTTC
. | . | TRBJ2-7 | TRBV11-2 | CASSLDLIGSVDEQYF | TGTGCCAGCAGCTTAGATCTGATCGGGAGCGTCGACGAGCAGTACTTC
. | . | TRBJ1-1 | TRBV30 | CAWSAGQLTEAFF | TGTGCCTGGAGTGCAGGACAGCTCACTGAAGCTTTCTTT
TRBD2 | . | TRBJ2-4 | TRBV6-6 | CASSVAGGPQDIQYF | TGTGCCAGCAGTGTAGCGGGGGGCCCCCAGGACATTCAGTACTTC
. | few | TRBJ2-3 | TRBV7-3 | CASSTNPDSGTDTQYF | TGTGCCAGCAGCACAAATCCAGACAGCGGCACAGATACGCAGTATTTT
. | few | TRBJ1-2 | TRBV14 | CASSLRFDRSEYGYTF | TGTGCCAGCAGCCTACGATTTGACAGGTCTGAGTATGGCTACACCTTC
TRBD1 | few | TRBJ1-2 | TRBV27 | CASSPNLLDRGETNYGYTF | TGTGCCAGCAGTCCTAACCTCTTGGACAGGGGCGAGACTAACTATGGCTACACCTTC
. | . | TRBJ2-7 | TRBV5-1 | CASSPPEPRYEQYF | TGCGCCAGCAGCCCTCCGGAACCGCGATACGAGCAGTACTTC
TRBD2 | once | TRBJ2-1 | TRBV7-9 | CASSSLRLAGGYNEQFF | TGTGCCAGCAGCTCACTGAGACTAGCGGGAGGCTACAATGAGCAGTTCTTC
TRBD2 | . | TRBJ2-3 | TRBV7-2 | CASSAQLAGITDTQYF | TGTGCCAGCAGCGCACAACTAGCGGGGATCACAGATACGCAGTATTTT
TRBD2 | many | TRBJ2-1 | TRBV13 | CASSSLTSRGDEQFF | TGTGCCAGCAGCTCCCTGACTAGCCGAGGCGATGAGCAGTTCTTC
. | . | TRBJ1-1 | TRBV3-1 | CASSQVSGETEAFF | TGTGCCAGCAGCCAAGTCTCAGGGGAAACTGAAGCTTTCTTT
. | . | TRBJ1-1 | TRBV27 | CASSPVWGQNTEAFF | TGTGCCAGCAGCCCAGTTTGGGGACAGAACACTGAAGCTTTCTTT
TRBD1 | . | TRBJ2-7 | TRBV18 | CASSPQGTGQGPEQYF | TGTGCCAGCTCACCTCAAGGAACGGGACAGGGACCCGAGCAGTACTTC
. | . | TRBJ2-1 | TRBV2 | CASSDGDNEQFF | TGTGCCAGCAGTGATGGCGACAATGAGCAGTTCTTC